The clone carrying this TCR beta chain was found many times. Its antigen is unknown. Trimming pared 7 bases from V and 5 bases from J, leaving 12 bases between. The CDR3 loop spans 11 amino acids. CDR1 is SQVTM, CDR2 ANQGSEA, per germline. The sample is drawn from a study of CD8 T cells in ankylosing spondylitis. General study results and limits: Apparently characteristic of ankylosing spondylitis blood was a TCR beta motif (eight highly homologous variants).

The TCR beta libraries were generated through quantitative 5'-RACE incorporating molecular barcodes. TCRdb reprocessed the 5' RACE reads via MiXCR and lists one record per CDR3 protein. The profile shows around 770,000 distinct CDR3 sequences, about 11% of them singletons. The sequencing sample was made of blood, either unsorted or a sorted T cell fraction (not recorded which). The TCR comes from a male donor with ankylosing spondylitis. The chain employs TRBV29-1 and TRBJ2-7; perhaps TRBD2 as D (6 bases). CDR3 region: CSGGVYDEQYF. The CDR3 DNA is TGCAGCGGGGGGGTTTACGACGAGCAGTACTTC.